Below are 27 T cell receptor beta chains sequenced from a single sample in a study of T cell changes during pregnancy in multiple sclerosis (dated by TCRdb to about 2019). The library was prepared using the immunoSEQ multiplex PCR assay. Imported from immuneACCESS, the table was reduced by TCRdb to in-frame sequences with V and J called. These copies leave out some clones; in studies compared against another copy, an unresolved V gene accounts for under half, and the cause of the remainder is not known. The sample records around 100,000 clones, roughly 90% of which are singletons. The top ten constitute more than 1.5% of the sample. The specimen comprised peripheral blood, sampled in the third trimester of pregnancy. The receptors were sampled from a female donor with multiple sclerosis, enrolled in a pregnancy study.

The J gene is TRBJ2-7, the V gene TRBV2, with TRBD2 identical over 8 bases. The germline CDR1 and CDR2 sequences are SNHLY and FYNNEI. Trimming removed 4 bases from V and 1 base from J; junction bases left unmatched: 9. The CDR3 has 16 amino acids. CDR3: CASSAGLVLWSYEQYF. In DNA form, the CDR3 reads TGTGCCAGCAGTGCGGGACTAGTACTTTGGTCCTACGAGCAGTACTTC.

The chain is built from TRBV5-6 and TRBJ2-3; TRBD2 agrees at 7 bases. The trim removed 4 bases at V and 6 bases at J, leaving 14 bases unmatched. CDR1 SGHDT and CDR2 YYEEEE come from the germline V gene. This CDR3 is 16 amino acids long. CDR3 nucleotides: TGTGCCAGCAGCCCCCCGCCGGGCGGGGGTTACGATACGCAGTATTTT. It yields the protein CASSPPPGGGYDTQYF.

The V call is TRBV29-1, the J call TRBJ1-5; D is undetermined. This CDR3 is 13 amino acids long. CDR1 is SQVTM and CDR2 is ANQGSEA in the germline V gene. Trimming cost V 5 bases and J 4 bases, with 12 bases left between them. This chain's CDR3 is CSVRGLGNQPQHF. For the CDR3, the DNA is TGCAGCGTTAGAGGGTTGGGGAATCAGCCCCAGCATTTT. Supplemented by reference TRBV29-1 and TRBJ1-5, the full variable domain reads SAVISQKPSRDICQRGTSLTIQCQVDSQVTMMFWYRQQPGQSLTLIATANQGSEATYESGFVIDKFPISRPNLTFSTLTVSNMSPEDSSIYLCSVRGLGNQPQHFGDGTRLSIL.

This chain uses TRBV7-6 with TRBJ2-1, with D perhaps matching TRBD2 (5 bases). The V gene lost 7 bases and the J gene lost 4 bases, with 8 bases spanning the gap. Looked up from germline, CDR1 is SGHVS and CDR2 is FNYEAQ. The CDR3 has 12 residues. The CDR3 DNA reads TGTGCCAGCAATTCGGGATACAATGAGCAGTTCTTC. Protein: CASNSGYNEQFF.

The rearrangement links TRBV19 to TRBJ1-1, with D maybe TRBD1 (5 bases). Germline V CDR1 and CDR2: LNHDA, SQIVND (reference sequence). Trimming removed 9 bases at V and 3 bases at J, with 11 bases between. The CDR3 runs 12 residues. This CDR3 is CASGGAYTEAFF. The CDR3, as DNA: TGTGCCAGCGGAGGGGCGTACACTGAAGCTTTCTTT.

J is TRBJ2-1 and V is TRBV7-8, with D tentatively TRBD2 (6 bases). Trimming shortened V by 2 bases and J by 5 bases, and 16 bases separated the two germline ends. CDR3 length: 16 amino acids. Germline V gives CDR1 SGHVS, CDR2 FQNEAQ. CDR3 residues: CASSLTRVGGNNEQFF. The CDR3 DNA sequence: TGTGCCAGCAGCTTAACACGGGTGGGCGGGAACAATGAGCAGTTCTTC.

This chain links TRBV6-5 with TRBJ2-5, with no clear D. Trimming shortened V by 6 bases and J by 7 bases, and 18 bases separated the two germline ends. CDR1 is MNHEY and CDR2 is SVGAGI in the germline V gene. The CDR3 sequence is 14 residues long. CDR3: CASRITAVPGTQYF. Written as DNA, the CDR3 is TGTGCCAGCAGAATTACCGCGGTTCCTGGGACCCAGTACTTC.

In nucleotides, the CDR3 is TGTGCCACCCAGGGAGGGAGGGGCACAGATACGCAGTATTTT. Translating gives CATQGGRGTDTQYF. The J gene is TRBJ2-3, the V gene TRBV2; 7 bases are shared with TRBD2. Germline V CDR1 and CDR2: SNHLY, FYNNEI. The CDR3 totals 14 residues. Unmatched junction bases numbered 8, after V lost 10 bases and J lost 1 base.

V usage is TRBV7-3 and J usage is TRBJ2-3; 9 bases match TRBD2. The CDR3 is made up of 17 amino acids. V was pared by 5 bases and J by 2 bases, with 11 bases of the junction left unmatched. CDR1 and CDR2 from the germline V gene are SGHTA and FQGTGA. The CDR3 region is CASSPKPLAGYTDTQYF. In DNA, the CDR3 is TGTGCCAGCAGCCCAAAGCCACTAGCGGGCTACACAGATACGCAGTATTTT.

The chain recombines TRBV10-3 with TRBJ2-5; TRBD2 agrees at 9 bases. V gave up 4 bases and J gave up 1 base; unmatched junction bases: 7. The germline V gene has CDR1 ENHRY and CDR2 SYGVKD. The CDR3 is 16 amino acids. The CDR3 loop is CAISGGEAGGQETQYF. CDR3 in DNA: TGTGCCATCAGTGGGGGGGAAGCGGGGGGCCAAGAGACCCAGTACTTC.

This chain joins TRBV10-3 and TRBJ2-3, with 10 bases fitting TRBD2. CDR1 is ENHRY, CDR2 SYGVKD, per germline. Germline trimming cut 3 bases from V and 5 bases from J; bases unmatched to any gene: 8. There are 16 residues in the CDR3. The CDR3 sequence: CAISDQRGGPGDTQYF. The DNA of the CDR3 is TGTGCCATCAGTGACCAGCGGGGGGGCCCAGGAGATACGCAGTATTTT.

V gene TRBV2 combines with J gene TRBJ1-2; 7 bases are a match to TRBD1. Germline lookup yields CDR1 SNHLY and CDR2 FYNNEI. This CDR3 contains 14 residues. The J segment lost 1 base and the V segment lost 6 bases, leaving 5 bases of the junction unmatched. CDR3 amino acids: CASRKGQFNYGYTF. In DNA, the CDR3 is TGTGCCAGCAGAAAGGGACAGTTTAACTATGGCTACACCTTC.

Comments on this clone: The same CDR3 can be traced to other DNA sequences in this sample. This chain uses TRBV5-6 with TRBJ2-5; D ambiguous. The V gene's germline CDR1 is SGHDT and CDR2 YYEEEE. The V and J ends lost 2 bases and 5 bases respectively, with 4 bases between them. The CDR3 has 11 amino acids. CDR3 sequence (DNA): TGTGCCAGCAGCTTACGGGAGACCCAGTACTTC. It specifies CASSLRETQYF.

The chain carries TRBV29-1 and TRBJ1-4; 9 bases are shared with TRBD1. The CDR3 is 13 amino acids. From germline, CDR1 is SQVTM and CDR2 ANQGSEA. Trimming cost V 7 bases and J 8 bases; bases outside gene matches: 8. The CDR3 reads CSAAGQGYEKLFF. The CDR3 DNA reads TGCAGCGCTGCGGGACAGGGTTACGAAAAACTGTTTTTT.

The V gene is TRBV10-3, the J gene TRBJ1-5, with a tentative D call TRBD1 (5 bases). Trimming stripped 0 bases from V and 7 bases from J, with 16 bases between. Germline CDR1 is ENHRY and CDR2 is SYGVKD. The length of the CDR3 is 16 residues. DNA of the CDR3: TGTGCCATCAGTGAGTCGGCTCGGGGAGGGGAACAGCCCCAGCATTTT. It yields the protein CAISESARGGEQPQHF.

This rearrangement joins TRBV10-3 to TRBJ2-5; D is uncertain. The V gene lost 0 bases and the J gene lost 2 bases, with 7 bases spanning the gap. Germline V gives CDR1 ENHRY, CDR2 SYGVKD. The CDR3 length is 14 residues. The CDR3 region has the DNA TGTGCCATCAGTGAGTCAGTACTGCAAGAGACCCAGTACTTC. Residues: CAISESVLQETQYF.

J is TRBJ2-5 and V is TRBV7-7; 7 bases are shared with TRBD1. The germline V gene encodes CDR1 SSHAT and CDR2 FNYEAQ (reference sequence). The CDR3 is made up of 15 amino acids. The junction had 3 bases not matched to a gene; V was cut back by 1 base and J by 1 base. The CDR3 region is CASSLGTGPQETQYF. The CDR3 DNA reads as TGTGCCAGCAGCTTAGGGACAGGACCCCAAGAGACCCAGTACTTC. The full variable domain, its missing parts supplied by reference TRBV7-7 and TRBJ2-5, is GAGVSQSPRYKVTKRGQDVTLRCDPISSHATLYWYQQALGQGPEFLTYFNYEAQPDKSGLPSDRFSAERPEGSISTLTIQRTEQRDSAMYRCASSLGTGPQETQYFGPGTRLLVL.

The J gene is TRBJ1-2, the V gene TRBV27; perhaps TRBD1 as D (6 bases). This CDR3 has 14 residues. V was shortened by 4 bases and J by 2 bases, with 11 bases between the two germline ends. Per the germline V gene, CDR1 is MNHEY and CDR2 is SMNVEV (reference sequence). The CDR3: CASSSGGRNYGYTF. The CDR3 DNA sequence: TGTGCCAGCAGTTCCGGGGGGCGAAACTATGGCTACACCTTC.

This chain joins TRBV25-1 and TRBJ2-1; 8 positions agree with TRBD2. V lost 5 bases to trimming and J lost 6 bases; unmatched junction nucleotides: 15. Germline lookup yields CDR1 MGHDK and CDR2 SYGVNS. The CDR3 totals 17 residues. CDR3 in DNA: TGTGCCAGCAGTCCTACGGGGGGGAGCCTCGGGGCCAATGAGCAGTTCTTC. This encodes CASSPTGGSLGANEQFF.

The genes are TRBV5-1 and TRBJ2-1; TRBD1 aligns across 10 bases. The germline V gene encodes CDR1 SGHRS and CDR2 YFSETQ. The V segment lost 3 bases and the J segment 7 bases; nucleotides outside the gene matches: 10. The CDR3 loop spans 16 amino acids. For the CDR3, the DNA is TGCGCCAGCAGCTGGAGGGGGACAGGGGACGGGAATGAGCAGTTCTTC. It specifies CASSWRGTGDGNEQFF.

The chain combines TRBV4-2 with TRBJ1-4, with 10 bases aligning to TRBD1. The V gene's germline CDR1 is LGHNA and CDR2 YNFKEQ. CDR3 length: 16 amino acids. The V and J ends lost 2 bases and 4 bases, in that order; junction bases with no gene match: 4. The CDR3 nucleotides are TGTGCCAGCAGCCAACCTGGGACAGGGGATAATGAAAAACTGTTTTTT. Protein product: CASSQPGTGDNEKLFF.

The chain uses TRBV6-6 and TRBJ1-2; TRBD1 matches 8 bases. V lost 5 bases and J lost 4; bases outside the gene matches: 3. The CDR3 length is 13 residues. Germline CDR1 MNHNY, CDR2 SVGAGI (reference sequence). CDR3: CASSPTGAYGYTF. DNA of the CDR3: TGTGCCAGCAGTCCGACAGGGGCCTATGGCTACACCTTC.

The CDR3: CASSVVGVPGNTIYF. The CDR3 coding sequence is TGTGCCAGCAGCGTAGTAGGGGTTCCTGGAAACACCATATATTTT. The chain joins TRBV9 to TRBJ1-3, with D perhaps matching TRBD1 (5 bases). Between the trimmed V and J ends, which lost 0 bases and 2 bases, there was a span of 9 bases. This CDR3 contains 15 residues. Germline CDR1 SGDLS, CDR2 YYNGEE.

CDR3 in DNA: TGTGCCAGCCGTCTGGCGGGAGGTTTTACAGATACGCAGTATTTT. Protein product: CASRLAGGFTDTQYF. The chain carries TRBV6-5 and TRBJ2-3; 8 positions match TRBD2. Germline-derived CDR1 and CDR2 are MNHEY and SVGAGI. V lost 8 bases to trimming and J lost 3 bases; unmatched junction nucleotides: 10. CDR3 length equals 15 residues.

The DNA for the CDR3 is TGTGCCATCAGTGAGTCGACTGAGAACACTGAAGCTTTCTTT. Protein product: CAISESTENTEAFF. The J gene is TRBJ1-1, the V gene TRBV10-3, with D uncertain. CDR3 length: 14 amino acids. Germline V gene data show CDR1 as ENHRY and CDR2 as SYGVKD. Trimming cost V 0 bases and J 1 base, with 6 bases left between them.

CDR3 in amino acids: CASSVGGETYEQYF. The CDR3 coding sequence is TGTGCCAGCAGCGTAGGCGGGGAGACCTACGAGCAGTACTTC. The V gene is TRBV9, the J gene TRBJ2-7, with TRBD2 as a possible D gene (6 bases). The CDR3 covers 14 residues. Germline V gene lookup returns CDR1 SGDLS and CDR2 YYNGEE. The germline V and J ends were trimmed by 0 bases and 2 bases, with 9 bases remaining between them.

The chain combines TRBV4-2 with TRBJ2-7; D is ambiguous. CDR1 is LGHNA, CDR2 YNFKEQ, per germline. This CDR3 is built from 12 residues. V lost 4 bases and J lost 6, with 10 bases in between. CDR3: CASSLHGAEQYF. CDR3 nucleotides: TGTGCCAGCAGCCTCCATGGAGCCGAGCAGTACTTC.